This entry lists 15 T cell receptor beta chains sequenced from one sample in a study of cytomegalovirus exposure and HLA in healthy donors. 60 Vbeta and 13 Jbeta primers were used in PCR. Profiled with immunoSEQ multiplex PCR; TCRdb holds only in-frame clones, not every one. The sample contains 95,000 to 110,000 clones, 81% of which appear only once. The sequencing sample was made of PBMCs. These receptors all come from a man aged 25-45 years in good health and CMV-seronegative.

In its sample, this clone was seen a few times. The CDR3 DNA reads as TGCGCCAGCAGCCTCGACTTAGATCAGCCCCAGCATTTT. Protein product: CASSLDLDQPQHF. V is TRBV5-1 and J is TRBJ1-5; D remains ambiguous. Trimming stripped 4 bases from V and 5 bases from J, with 10 bases between. The CDR3 length is 13 residues. Germline loops: CDR1 SGHRS, CDR2 YFSETQ.

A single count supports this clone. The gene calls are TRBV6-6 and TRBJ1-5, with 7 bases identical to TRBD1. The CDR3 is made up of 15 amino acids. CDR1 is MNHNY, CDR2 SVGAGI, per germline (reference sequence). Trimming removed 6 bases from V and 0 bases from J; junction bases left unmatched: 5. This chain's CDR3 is CASSPTGNSNQPQHF. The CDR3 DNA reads TGTGCCAGCAGCCCGACAGGGAATAGCAATCAGCCCCAGCATTTT.

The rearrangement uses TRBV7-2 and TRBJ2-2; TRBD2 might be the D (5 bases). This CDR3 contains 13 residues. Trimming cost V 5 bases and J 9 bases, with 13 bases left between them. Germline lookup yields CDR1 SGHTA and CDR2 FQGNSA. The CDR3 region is CASSPMSGRELFF. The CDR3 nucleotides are TGTGCCAGCAGCCCGATGTCGGGGAGGGAGCTGTTTTTT.

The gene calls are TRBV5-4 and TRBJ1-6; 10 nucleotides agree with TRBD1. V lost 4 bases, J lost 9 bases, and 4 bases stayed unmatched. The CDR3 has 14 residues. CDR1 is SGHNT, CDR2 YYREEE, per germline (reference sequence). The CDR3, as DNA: TGTGCCAGCAGCCTCGGACAGGGGGGTTCACCCCTCCACTTT. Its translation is CASSLGQGGSPLHF.

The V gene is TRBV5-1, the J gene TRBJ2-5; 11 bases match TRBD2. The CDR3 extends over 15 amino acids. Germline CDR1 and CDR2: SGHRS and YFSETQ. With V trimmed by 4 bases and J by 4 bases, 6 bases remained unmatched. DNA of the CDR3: TGCGCCAGCAGCCCCATAGCGGGAGGGAGAGAGACCCAGTACTTC. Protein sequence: CASSPIAGGRETQYF.

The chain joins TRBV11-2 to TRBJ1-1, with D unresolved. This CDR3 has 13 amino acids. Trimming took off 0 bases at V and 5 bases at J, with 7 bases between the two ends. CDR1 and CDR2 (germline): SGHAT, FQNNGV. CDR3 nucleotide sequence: TGTGCCAGCAGCTTAGAACAGTTAACTGAAGCTTTCTTT. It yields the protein CASSLEQLTEAFF.

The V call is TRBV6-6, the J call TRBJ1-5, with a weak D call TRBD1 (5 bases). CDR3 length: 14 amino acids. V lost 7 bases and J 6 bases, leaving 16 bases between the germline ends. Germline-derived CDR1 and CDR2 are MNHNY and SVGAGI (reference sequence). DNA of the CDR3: TGTGCCAGCACCATCGCGGGGGGGAGTCAGCCCCAGCATTTT. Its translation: CASTIAGGSQPQHF.

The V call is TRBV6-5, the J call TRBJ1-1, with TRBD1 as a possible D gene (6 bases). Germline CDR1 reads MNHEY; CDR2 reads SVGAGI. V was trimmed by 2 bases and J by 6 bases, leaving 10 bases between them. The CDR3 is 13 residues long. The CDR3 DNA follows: TGTGCCAGCAGTTACGGGGGCCTGGCTGAAGCTTTCTTT. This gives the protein CASSYGGLAEAFF.

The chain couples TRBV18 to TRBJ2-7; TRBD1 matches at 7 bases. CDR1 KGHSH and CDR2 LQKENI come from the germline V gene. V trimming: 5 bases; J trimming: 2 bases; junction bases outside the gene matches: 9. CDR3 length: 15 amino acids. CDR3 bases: TGTGCCAGCTCATCGGGACAGCCAACCACCTACGAGCAGTACTTC. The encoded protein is CASSSGQPTTYEQYF.

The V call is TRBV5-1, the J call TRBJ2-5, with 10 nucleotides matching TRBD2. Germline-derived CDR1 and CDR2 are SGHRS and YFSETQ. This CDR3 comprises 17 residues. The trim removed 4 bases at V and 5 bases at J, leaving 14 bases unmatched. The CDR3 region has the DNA TGCGCCAGCAGCACGAGCGGGGGGGCCCGGTCGGGGGAGACCCAGTACTTC. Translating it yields CASSTSGGARSGETQYF. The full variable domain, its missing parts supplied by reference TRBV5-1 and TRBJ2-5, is KAGVTQTPRYLIKTRGQQVTLSCSPISGHRSVSWYQQTPGQGLQFLFEYFSETQRNKGNFPGRFSGRQFSNSRSEMNVSTLELGDSALYLCASSTSGGARSGETQYFGPGTRLLVL.

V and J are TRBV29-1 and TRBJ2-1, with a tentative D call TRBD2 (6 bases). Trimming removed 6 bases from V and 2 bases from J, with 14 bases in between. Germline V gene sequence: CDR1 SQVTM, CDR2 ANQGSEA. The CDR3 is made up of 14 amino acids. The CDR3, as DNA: TGCAGCGTAAAGGGACTGGCGACCTACAATGAGCAGTTCTTC. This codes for CSVKGLATYNEQFF.

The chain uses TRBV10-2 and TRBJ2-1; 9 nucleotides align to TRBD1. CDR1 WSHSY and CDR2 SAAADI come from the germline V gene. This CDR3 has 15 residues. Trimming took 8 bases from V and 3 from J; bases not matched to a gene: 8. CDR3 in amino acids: CASRTGTGIYNEQFF. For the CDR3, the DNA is TGCGCCAGCCGGACAGGGACAGGGATCTACAATGAGCAGTTCTTC.

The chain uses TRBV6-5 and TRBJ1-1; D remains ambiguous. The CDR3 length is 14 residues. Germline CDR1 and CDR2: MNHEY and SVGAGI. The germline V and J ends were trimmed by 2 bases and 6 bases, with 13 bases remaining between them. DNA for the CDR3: TGTGCCAGCAGTTACGGCCTGGGCGGGGCTGAAGCTTTCTTT. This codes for CASSYGLGGAEAFF.

The DNA of the CDR3 is TGTGCCAGCAGCGCGGGCCCGGACTACGAGCAGTACTTC. The encoded protein is CASSAGPDYEQYF. The chain recombines TRBV7-3 with TRBJ2-7; D may be TRBD2 (5 bases). V was cut by 5 bases and J by 3 bases, with 11 bases left in between. Germline loops: CDR1 SGHTA, CDR2 FQGTGA. This CDR3 spans 13 amino acids.

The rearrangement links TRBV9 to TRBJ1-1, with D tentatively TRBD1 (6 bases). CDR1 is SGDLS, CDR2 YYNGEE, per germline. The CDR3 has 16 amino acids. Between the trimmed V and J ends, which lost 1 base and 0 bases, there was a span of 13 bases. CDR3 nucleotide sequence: TGTGCCAGCAGCGTACCCACAGGGCCCATGAACACTGAAGCTTTCTTT. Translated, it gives CASSVPTGPMNTEAFF.